The 17 T cell receptor beta chains given below trace back to one sample, sequenced in a study of blood T cell repertoires in COVID-19. Assay used: immunoSEQ multiplex PCR; TCRdb lists only in-frame clones, some missing. The table records about 280,000 clones, 86% of them present only once. The sequenced material came from peripheral blood. The receptor set was obtained from a middle-aged man with active or convalescent COVID-19.

This clone has a single count. The rearrangement links TRBV24-1 to TRBJ1-2; tentatively, D is TRBD1 (5 bases). The germline V gene encodes CDR1 KGHDR and CDR2 SFDVKD. The germline V and J ends were trimmed by 4 bases and 5 bases, with 10 bases remaining between them. The CDR3 is 13 amino acids. The CDR3 is CATSDDSYYGYTF. The DNA for the CDR3 is TGTGCCACCAGTGACGACAGCTATTATGGCTACACCTTC.

V is TRBV30 and J is TRBJ2-3; possibly TRBD1 for D (5 bases). Trimming left V 4 bases short and J 0 bases short, with 17 bases between. The length of the CDR3 is 16 residues. CDR1 is GTSNPN, CDR2 SVGIG, per germline (reference sequence). The CDR3 DNA is TGTGCCTGGATACTGGCAGGGAAATATAGCACAGATACGCAGTATTTT. Its translation: CAWILAGKYSTDTQYF. The variable domain in full, with the rest retrieved from reference TRBV30 and TRBJ2-3, is SQTIHQWPATLVQPVGSPLSLECTVEGTSNPNLYWYRQAAGRGLQLLFYSVGIGQISSEVPQNLSASRPQDRQFILSSKKLLLSDSGFYLCAWILAGKYSTDTQYFGPGTRLTVL.

V usage is TRBV10-3 and J usage is TRBJ2-3; possible D gene TRBD2, 6 bases. The germline CDR1 and CDR2 sequences are ENHRY and SYGVKD. Trimming took 2 bases from V and 4 from J, leaving 19 bases between them. The CDR3 is 17 residues long. In DNA, the CDR3 is TGTGCCATCAGTGAGCCAACGGGACTGAGTTTGGCAGATACGCAGTATTTT. Translating gives CAISEPTGLSLADTQYF.

Turning to this clone: Just one base apart from a much larger clone, this may be a read error. This CDR3 is CASRGTGGTDTQYF. CDR3 in DNA: TGTGCCAGCCGTGGGACAGGGGGCACAGATACGCAGTATTTT. This sequence joins TRBV11-1 and TRBJ2-3, with TRBD1 matching over 10 bases. CDR1 and CDR2 (germline): SGHAT, FQDESV (reference sequence). The V and J ends lost 8 bases and 1 base, in that order; junction bases with no gene match: 3. The CDR3 extends over 14 amino acids.

The chain uses TRBV15 and TRBJ1-5; possible D gene TRBD1, 5 bases. V lost 1 base and J lost 1, with 11 bases in between. Germline CDR1 LNHNV, CDR2 YYDKDF (reference sequence). CDR3 length: 16 residues. DNA of the CDR3: TGTGCCACCAGCAGAGGGGGGGGAAAGAGCAATCAGCCCCAGCATTTT. Its translation: CATSRGGGKSNQPQHF. Looking up the rest from reference TRBV15 and TRBJ1-5 gives the full variable domain: DAMVIQNPRYQVTQFGKPVTLSCSQTLNHNVMYWYQQKSSQAPKLLFHYYDKDFNNEADTPDNFQSRRPNTSFCFLDIRSPGLGDTAMYLCATSRGGGKSNQPQHFGDGTRLSIL.

This chain links TRBV7-9 with TRBJ2-5, with unresolved D. V lost 1 base and J 5 bases, leaving 8 bases between the germline ends. CDR1 SEHNR and CDR2 FQNEAQ come from the germline V gene (reference sequence). The CDR3 has 13 residues. This chain's CDR3 is CASSLDPGETQYF. CDR3 in DNA: TGTGCCAGCAGCTTAGACCCCGGGGAGACCCAGTACTTC.

The chain employs TRBV5-4 and TRBJ2-1; 8 nucleotides agree with TRBD2. CDR3 length: 15 amino acids. Germline-derived CDR1 and CDR2 are SGHNT and YYREEE (reference sequence). V lost 2 bases, J lost 6 bases, and 7 bases stayed unmatched. The CDR3 bases are TGTGCCAGCAGCTTTCCGGGACTAGTGTCCAATGAGCAGTTCTTC. This encodes CASSFPGLVSNEQFF.

The chain couples TRBV10-3 to TRBJ2-2, with 10 nucleotides matching TRBD2. Germline CDR1 is ENHRY and CDR2 is SYGVKD. The CDR3 consists of 18 residues. V lost 0 bases and J lost 2; bases outside the gene matches: 6. DNA for the CDR3: TGTGCCATCAGTGAGTCGCCTAGCGGGGGCAGTAACACCGGGGAGCTGTTTTTT. Protein sequence: CAISESPSGGSNTGELFF.

The rearrangement joins TRBV5-1 to TRBJ2-7, with 7 bases fitting TRBD2. Germline CDR1 reads SGHRS; CDR2 reads YFSETQ. The CDR3 is 15 residues long. After removal of 3 bases from V and 0 bases from J, the junction contained 6 bases not matched to a gene. This CDR3 is CASSSYGGTSYEQYF. CDR3 coding DNA: TGCGCCAGCAGCTCCTACGGGGGGACCTCCTACGAGCAGTACTTC.

The J gene is TRBJ2-7, the V gene TRBV27; D not certain. V was pared by 4 bases and J by 2 bases, with 15 bases between. Germline V gene sequence: CDR1 MNHEY, CDR2 SMNVEV (reference sequence). CDR3 size: 15 residues. In DNA, the CDR3 is TGTGCCAGCAGTTCCACCCTTAACCCTACCTACGAGCAGTACTTC. This codes for CASSSTLNPTYEQYF.

The chain employs TRBV7-9 and TRBJ2-1; the D gene is possibly TRBD2 (6 bases). Germline loops: CDR1 SEHNR, CDR2 FQNEAQ (reference sequence). V lost 1 base and J lost 3, with 13 bases in between. The CDR3 runs to 16 residues. Here the CDR3 DNA reads TGTGCCAGCAGCTTAGTGGCGGGATTCCACTACAATGAGCAGTTCTTC. Amino acids: CASSLVAGFHYNEQFF.

Of note for this clone: Other DNA sequences in the same sample also yield this CDR3. The chain links TRBV9 to TRBJ1-5; D may be TRBD1 (5 bases). V lost 0 bases, J lost 5 bases, and 9 bases lay in between. Germline CDR1 reads SGDLS; CDR2 reads YYNGEE. The CDR3 is 14 amino acids. The CDR3 nucleotides read TGTGCCAGCAGCGTAGGCGGGGGTGATCAGCCCCAGCATTTT. Protein sequence: CASSVGGGDQPQHF.

The J gene is TRBJ2-2, the V gene TRBV10-1; a possible D gene is TRBD1 (5 bases). Germline CDR1 reads WNHNN; CDR2 reads SYGVQD (reference sequence). The CDR3 runs 13 residues. V was pared by 8 bases and J by 5 bases, with 12 bases between. CDR3 bases: TGCGCCAGCGGGGCACAAGGAACCGGGGAGCTGTTTTTT. The encoded protein is CASGAQGTGELFF.

This chain connects TRBV9 to TRBJ2-2, with a weak D call TRBD1 (5 bases). This CDR3 contains 15 residues. V lost 6 bases, J lost 5 bases, and 17 bases lay in between. Germline CDR1 SGDLS, CDR2 YYNGEE. Here the CDR3 reads CASTSWGVGTGELFF. CDR3 nucleotides: TGTGCCAGCACCTCATGGGGCGTGGGGACCGGGGAGCTGTTTTTT. Looking up the rest from reference TRBV9 and TRBJ2-2 gives the full variable domain: DSGVTQTPKHLITATGQRVTLRCSPRSGDLSVYWYQQSLDQGLQFLIQYYNGEERAKGNILERFSAQQFPDLHSELNLSSLELGDSALYFCASTSWGVGTGELFFGEGSRLTVL.

The V call is TRBV5-5, the J call TRBJ1-2; 9 bases match TRBD1. V was pared by 3 bases and J by 4 bases, with 4 bases of the junction left unmatched. This CDR3 region has 14 residues. Germline CDR1 reads SGHKS; CDR2 reads YYEKEE (reference sequence). The CDR3 DNA reads TGTGCCAGCAGCTCGGGGACAGGGTTCTATGGCTACACCTTC. It translates to CASSSGTGFYGYTF.

This sequence joins TRBV19 and TRBJ1-1, with 8 bases identical to TRBD1. Germline CDR1 is LNHDA and CDR2 is SQIVND (reference sequence). The CDR3 is 14 amino acids. V lost 4 bases, J lost 6 bases, and 7 bases stayed unmatched. CDR3 coding DNA: TGTGCCAGTAGTACCAGGGGGCTGAGGGCTGAAGCTTTCTTT. It specifies CASSTRGLRAEAFF.

This clone was found once. This rearrangement joins TRBV28 to TRBJ1-2; weak D call: TRBD1 (6 bases). The V gene's germline CDR1 is MDHEN and CDR2 SYDVKM. The CDR3 has 14 residues. The V and J ends lost 5 bases and 0 bases respectively, with 10 bases between them. In DNA, the CDR3 is TGTGCCAGCAGTGGGTCAGGGGCTAACTATGGCTACACCTTC. This sequence encodes CASSGSGANYGYTF.